This TCR beta chain was identified during a study of blood T cell repertoires in COVID-19. The overall study: Samples came from the United States, Italy and Spain, spanning acute and convalescent COVID-19. The analysed material was cDNA or gDNA that came from T cells, B-cell-depleted T cells, or PBMCs.

Source study methods: Reference gene primer amplification gave nucleated cell count estimates. Clones were sequenced by immunoSEQ multiplex PCR, and TCRdb holds only the in-frame ones, with some missing. That table gives V, J and clone size, and the DNA gave D and trimming. The sample yields approximately 90,000 clones, 65% to 80% seen once. This CDR3 contains 13 residues. V was cut by 3 bases and J by 6 bases, with 9 bases left in between. Germline assignment: CDR1 GTSNPN and CDR2 SVGIG (reference sequence). The receptor's source is a human donor in a cohort sampled during active COVID-19. Source material: peripheral blood. The gene calls are TRBV30 and TRBJ1-6; D is unresolved. The CDR3 loop reads CAWSLNPNSPLHF. Written as DNA, the CDR3 is TGTGCCTGGAGCCTAAATCCTAATTCACCCCTCCACTTT.